The source of this TCR beta chain is a study of technical replicates of blood from several donors. CDR3 length: 18 residues. Germline loops: CDR1 MDHEN, CDR2 SYDVKM. V was clipped by 4 bases and J by 2 bases; unmatched bases: 14. Some clones are missing from TCRdb's copy, which holds only in-frame ones; the method was immunoSEQ multiplex PCR. The sample gives under 85,000 clones, more than 85% of which show up once; 0.3% to 0.5% is in the top ten. The sample was T cells isolated from PBMCs. The clonotype comes from a human donor in good health. Some clones in this sample may be carry-over from other donors' samples. The chain recombines TRBV28 with TRBJ2-3; 8 nucleotides align to TRBD2. CDR3 bases: TGTGCCAGCAGTTCCCCAACCAAGCGGGAGAGGGTCACAGATACGCAGTATTTT. This translates into CASSSPTKRERVTDTQYF. The full variable domain, with the rest looked up from reference TRBV28 and TRBJ2-3, is DVKVTQSSRYLVKRTGEKVFLECVQDMDHENMFWYRQDPGLGLRLIYFSYDVKMKEKGDIPEGYSVSREKKERFSLILESASTNQTSMYLCASSSPTKRERVTDTQYFGPGTRLTVL.